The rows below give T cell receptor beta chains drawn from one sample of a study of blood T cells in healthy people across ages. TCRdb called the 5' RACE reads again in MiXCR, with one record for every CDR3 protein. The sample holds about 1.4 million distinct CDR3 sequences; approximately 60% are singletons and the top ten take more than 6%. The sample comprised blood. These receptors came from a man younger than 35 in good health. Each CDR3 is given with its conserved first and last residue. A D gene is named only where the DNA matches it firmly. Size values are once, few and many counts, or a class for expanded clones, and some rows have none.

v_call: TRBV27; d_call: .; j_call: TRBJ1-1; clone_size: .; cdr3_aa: CASSDSGFTEAFF; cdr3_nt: TGTGCCAGCAGTGACAGTGGTTTCACTGAAGCTTTCTTT
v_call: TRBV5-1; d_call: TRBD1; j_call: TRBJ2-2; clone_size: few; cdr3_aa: CASSLQRNGKGTALISATGELFF; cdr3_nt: TGCGCCAGCAGCCTCCAACGAAACGGGAAAGGGACAGCCTTGATTAGTGCCACCGGGGAGCTGTTTTTT
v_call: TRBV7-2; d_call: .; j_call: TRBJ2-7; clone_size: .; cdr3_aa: CASSPADGTYEQYF; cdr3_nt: TGTGCCAGCAGCCCCGCGGACGGTACCTACGAGCAGTACTTC
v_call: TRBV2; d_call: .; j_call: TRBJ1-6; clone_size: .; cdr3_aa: CASLERPYNSPLHF; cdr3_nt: TGTGCCAGCTTAGAGAGACCTTATAATTCACCCCTCCACTTT
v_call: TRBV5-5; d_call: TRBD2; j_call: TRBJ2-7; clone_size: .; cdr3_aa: CASSLASSGRTYEQYF; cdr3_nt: TGTGCCAGCAGCTTGGCCTCTAGCGGGAGGACTTACGAGCAGTACTTC
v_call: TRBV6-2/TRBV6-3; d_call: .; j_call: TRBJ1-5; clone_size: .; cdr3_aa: CASSRGAAGKKRNQPQHF; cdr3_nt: TGTGCCAGCAGTAGGGGGGCCGCGGGGAAGAAGCGCAATCAGCCCCAGCATTTT
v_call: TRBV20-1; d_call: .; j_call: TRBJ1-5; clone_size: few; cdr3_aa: CSASPGNQPQHF; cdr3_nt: TGCAGTGCTAGCCCAGGCAATCAGCCCCAGCATTTT
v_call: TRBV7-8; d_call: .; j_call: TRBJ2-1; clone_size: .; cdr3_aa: CATSWEDGGDYNEQFF; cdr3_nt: TGTGCCACCTCTTGGGAGGACGGGGGAGATTACAATGAGCAGTTCTTC
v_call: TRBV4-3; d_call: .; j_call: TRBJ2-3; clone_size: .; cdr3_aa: CASNSSMGAGRTTDTQYF; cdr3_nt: TGCGCCAGCAACTCTTCAATGGGGGCGGGGAGAACCACAGATACGCAGTATTTT
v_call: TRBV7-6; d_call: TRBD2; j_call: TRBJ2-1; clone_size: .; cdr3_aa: CASSLFAGDPYNEQFF; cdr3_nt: TGTGCCAGCAGCTTATTTGCGGGGGACCCCTACAATGAGCAGTTCTTC
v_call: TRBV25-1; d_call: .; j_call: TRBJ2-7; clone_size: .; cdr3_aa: CASSDSTPPYEQYF; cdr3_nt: TGTGCCAGCAGTGACTCGACGCCTCCCTACGAGCAGTACTTC
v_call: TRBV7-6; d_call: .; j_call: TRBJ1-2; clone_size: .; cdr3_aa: CASSLAGRVSHSNYGYTF; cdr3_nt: TGTGCCAGCAGCTTAGCTGGCAGGGTCTCCCACTCCAACTATGGCTACACCTTC
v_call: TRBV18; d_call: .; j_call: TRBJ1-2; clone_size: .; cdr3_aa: CASSLTDDYGYTF; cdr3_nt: TGTGCCAGCTCGTTGACAGATGACTATGGCTACACCTTC
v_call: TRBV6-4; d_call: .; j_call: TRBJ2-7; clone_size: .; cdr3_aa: CASSDGVIDYEQYF; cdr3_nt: TGTGCCAGCAGTGACGGGGTCATCGACTACGAGCAGTACTTC
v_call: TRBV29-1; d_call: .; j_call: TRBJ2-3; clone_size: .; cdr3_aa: CSVDRGSTQYF; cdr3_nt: TGCAGCGTTGATCGGGGTAGTACGCAGTATTTT
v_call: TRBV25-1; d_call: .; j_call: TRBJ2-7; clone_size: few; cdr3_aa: CASRQNRAGSYEQYF; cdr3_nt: TGTGCCAGCAGGCAAAACAGAGCTGGATCCTACGAGCAGTACTTC
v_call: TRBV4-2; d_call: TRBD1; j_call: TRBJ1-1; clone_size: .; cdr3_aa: CASSQTGQGSIDAEAFF; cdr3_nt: TGTGCCAGCAGCCAAACGGGACAGGGAAGTATCGATGCTGAAGCTTTCTTT
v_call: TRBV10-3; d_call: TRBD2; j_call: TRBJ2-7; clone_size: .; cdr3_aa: CAIRGLAGENEQYF; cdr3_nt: TGTGCCATCCGGGGACTAGCGGGAGAGAATGAGCAGTACTTC
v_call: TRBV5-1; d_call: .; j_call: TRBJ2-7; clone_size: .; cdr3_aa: CASSLAYKQPSNYEQYF; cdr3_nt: TGCGCCAGCAGCTTGGCCTATAAACAGCCGTCAAATTACGAGCAGTACTTC
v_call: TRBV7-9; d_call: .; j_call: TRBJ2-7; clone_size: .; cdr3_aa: CASSPTSENEQYF; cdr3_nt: TGTGCCAGCAGCCCCACGAGCGAAAACGAGCAGTACTTC
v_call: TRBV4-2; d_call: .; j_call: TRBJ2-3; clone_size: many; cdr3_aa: CASSQGDTQYF; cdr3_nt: TGTGCCAGCAGTCAAGGAGATACGCAGTATTTT
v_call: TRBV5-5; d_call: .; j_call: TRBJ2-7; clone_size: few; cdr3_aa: CASSLRGTDLLEQYF; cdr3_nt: TGTGCCAGCAGCTTGAGAGGGACGGACCTGTTGGAGCAGTACTTC
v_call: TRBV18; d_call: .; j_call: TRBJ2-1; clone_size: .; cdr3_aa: CASSPIGGNEQFF; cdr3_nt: TGTGCCAGCTCACCGATAGGGGGGAATGAGCAGTTCTTC
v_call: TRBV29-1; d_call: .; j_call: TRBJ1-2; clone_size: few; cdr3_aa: CSVEAPALPENYGYTF; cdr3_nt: TGCAGCGTTGAAGCCCCAGCACTACCAGAGAACTATGGCTACACCTTC
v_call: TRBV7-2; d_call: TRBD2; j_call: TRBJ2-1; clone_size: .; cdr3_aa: CASSLGTSGIDEQFF; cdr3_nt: TGTGCCAGCAGCTTAGGGACTAGCGGGATCGATGAGCAGTTCTTC
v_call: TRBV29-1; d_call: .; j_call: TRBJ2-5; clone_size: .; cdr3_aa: CTVEDPGRFETQYF; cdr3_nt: TGCACCGTTGAAGATCCGGGACGGTTCGAGACCCAGTACTTC
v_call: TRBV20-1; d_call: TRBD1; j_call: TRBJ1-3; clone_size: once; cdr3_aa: CSARDGTGEGNTIYF; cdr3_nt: TGCAGTGCTAGGGATGGGACAGGGGAAGGAAACACCATATATTTT
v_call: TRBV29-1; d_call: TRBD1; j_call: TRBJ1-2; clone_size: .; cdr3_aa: CSVGKLTGINYGYTF; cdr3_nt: TGCAGCGTAGGGAAACTGACAGGGATTAACTATGGCTACACCTTC
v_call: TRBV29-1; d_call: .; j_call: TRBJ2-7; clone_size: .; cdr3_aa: CSVWTGSYEQYF; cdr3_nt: TGCAGCGTTTGGACCGGCTCCTACGAGCAGTACTTC
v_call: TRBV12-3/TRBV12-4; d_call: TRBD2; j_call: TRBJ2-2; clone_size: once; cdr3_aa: CASSLGLAGATGELFF; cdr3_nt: TGTGCCAGCAGTCTCGGACTAGCGGGGGCCACCGGGGAGCTGTTTTTT
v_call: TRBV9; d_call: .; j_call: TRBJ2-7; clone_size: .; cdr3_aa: CASSVGGEPRYEQYF; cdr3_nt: TGTGCCAGCAGCGTAGGGGGGGAACCCCGCTACGAGCAGTACTTC
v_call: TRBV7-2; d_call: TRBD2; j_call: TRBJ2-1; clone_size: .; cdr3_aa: CASSLPLAGTYNEQFF; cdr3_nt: TGTGCCAGCAGCTTACCGCTAGCGGGCACCTACAATGAGCAGTTCTTC
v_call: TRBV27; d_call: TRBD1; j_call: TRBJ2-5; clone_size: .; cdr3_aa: CASSPRTGSQETQYF; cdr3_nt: TGTGCCAGCAGTCCCCGGACAGGAAGCCAAGAGACCCAGTACTTC
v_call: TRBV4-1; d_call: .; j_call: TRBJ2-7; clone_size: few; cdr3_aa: CASSQVSQGTNYEQYF; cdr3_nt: TGCGCCAGCAGCCAAGTTTCACAGGGTACCAACTACGAGCAGTACTTC
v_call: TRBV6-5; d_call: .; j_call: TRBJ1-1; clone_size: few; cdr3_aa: CASSYGGLYTEAFF; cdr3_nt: TGTGCCAGCAGTTACGGGGGACTCTACACTGAAGCTTTCTTT
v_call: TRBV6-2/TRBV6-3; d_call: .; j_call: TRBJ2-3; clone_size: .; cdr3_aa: CASSYRSDLPSTDTQYF; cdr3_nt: TGTGCCAGCAGTTATCGGTCGGACCTACCAAGCACAGATACGCAGTATTTT
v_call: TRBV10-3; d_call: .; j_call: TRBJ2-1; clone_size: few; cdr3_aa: CAISDLKGRRAYNEQFF; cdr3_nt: TGTGCCATCAGTGACCTTAAGGGTAGGAGGGCCTACAATGAGCAGTTCTTC
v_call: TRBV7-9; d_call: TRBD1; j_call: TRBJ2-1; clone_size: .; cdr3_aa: CASSLNPGQENNEQFF; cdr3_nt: TGTGCCAGCAGCTTAAACCCGGGACAGGAGAACAATGAGCAGTTCTTC
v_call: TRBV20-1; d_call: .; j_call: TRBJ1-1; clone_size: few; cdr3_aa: CSAREGSMNTEAFF; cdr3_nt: TGCAGTGCTAGAGAGGGCAGCATGAACACTGAAGCTTTCTTT
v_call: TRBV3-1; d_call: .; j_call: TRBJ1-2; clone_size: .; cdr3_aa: CASSQLGRGYTF; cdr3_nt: TGTGCCAGCAGCCAACTAGGTCGAGGCTACACCTTC
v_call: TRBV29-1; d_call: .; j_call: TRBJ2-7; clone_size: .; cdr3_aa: CSVRGSAYEQYF; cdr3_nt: TGCAGCGTGAGGGGGTCCGCCTACGAGCAGTACTTC
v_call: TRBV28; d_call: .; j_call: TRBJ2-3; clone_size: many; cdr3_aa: CASSLSPGQTTDTQYF; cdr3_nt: TGTGCCAGCAGTTTATCGCCGGGACAAACGACAGATACGCAGTATTTT
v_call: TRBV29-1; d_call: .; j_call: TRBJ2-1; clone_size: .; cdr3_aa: CSVDPLGRNNEQFF; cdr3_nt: TGCAGCGTTGACCCCCTGGGACGGAACAATGAGCAGTTCTTC
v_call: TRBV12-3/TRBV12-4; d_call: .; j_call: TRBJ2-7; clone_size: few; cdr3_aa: CAPRGALSYEQYF; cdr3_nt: TGTGCCCCCAGGGGAGCGTTATCCTACGAGCAGTACTTC
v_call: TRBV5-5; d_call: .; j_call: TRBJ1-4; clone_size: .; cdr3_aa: CASSFLPPDGGELFF; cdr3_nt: TGTGCCAGCAGCTTCCTGCCCCCGGACGGCGGCGAACTGTTTTTT
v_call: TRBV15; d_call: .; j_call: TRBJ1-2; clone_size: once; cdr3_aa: CAASRDRKQFYGYTF; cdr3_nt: TGTGCCGCCAGCAGAGATCGAAAGCAGTTTTATGGCTACACCTTC
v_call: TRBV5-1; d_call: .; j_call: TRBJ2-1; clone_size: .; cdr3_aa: CASSTGTPFLYEQFF; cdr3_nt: TGCGCCAGCAGCACCGGGACTCCTTTCCTCTATGAGCAGTTCTTC
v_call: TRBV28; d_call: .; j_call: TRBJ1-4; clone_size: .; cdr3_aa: CASREGLFLVNEKLFF; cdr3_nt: TGTGCCAGCAGGGAAGGACTGTTCCTCGTTAATGAAAAACTGTTTTTT
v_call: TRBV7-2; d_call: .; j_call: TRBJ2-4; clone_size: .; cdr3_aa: CASSGGGDIRYF; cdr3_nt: TGTGCCAGCAGCGGTGGTGGGGACATTCGGTACTTC
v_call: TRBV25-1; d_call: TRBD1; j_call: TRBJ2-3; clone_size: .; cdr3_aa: CASSEFGGQGANTQYF; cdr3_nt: TGTGCCAGCAGTGAATTTGGTGGACAGGGGGCGAATACGCAGTATTTT
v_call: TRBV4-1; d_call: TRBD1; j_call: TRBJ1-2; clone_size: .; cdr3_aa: CASSLRTGSLNYGYTF; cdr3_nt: TGCGCCAGCAGCCTTCGGACAGGGAGTCTTAACTATGGCTACACCTTC
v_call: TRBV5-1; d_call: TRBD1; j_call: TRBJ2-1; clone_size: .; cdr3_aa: CASSLGTGGAGNEQFF; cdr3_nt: TGCGCCAGCAGCCTGGGGACAGGGGGCGCTGGCAATGAGCAGTTCTTC